These 23 T cell receptor beta chains were all obtained from the same sample, sequenced in a study of blood T cell repertoires in COVID-19. Here immunoSEQ multiplex PCR was the method, and the copy in TCRdb shows in-frame clones only, minus some. The repertoire has about 150,000 clones, approximately 80% of them found once; the top ten carry about 31%. Sequencing was carried out using peripheral blood. These receptors were taken from a woman aged 55-70 years with acute or convalescent COVID-19.

V is TRBV7-2 and J is TRBJ1-6; 7 nucleotides agree with TRBD1. Germline V lookup: CDR1 SGHTA, CDR2 FQGNSA. V was clipped by 5 bases and J by 4 bases; unmatched bases: 2. The CDR3 is made up of 14 amino acids. CDR3 protein: CASSQGQYNSPLHF. CDR3 nucleotides: TGTGCCAGCAGCCAGGGACAGTATAATTCACCCCTCCACTTT.

The table lists this clone with a count of one. The rearrangement uses TRBV7-9 and TRBJ1-4, with D unresolved. The CDR3 length is 15 residues. Per the germline V gene, CDR1 is SEHNR and CDR2 is FQNEAQ (reference sequence). The V end was cut by 5 bases, the J end by 7 bases, with 17 bases between. CDR3 nucleotides: TGTGCCAGCAGCGGTTCCCGGGTCGGGTCTGAAAAACTGTTTTTT. Translating gives CASSGSRVGSEKLFF.

The chain couples TRBV5-5 to TRBJ1-1; D gene ambiguous. The V gene's germline CDR1 is SGHKS and CDR2 YYEKEE (reference sequence). V gave up 0 bases and J gave up 8 bases, with 11 bases separating them. CDR3 length: 13 amino acids. The CDR3 nucleotides are TGTGCCAGCAGCTTGGGGTGGGCTAACGAAGCTTTCTTT. It specifies CASSLGWANEAFF.

V usage is TRBV6-6 and J usage is TRBJ1-2; perhaps TRBD1 as D (6 bases). V lost 7 bases to trimming and J lost 6 bases, with 12 bases between them. This CDR3 is built from 12 residues. The germline V gene encodes CDR1 MNHNY and CDR2 SVGAGI (reference sequence). The CDR3 region has the DNA TGTGCCAGCACGACAGGAGGCGATGGCTACACCTTC. Its translation is CASTTGGDGYTF.

This clone was detected once. The chain joins TRBV14 to TRBJ1-6; no reliable D call. In germline, CDR1 is SGHDN, CDR2 FVKESK. The germline V and J ends were trimmed by 1 base and 6 bases, with 7 bases remaining between them. There are 14 residues in the CDR3. Written as DNA, the CDR3 is TGTGCCAGCAGCCAAGGTTGGGCTAATTCACCCCTCCACTTT. Its translation: CASSQGWANSPLHF.

CDR3 coding DNA: TGTGCCAGCAGTTCCGGGACAGCCATGAACACTGAAGCTTTCTTT. It specifies CASSSGTAMNTEAFF. V usage is TRBV6-5 and J usage is TRBJ1-1; 7 nucleotides match TRBD1. The J segment lost 0 bases and the V segment lost 4 bases, leaving 5 bases of the junction unmatched. CDR1 is MNHEY, CDR2 SVGAGI, per germline. This CDR3 is built from 15 residues.

This chain connects TRBV7-9 to TRBJ1-5; 7 bases map to TRBD1. In germline, CDR1 is SEHNR, CDR2 FQNEAQ (reference sequence). The CDR3 contains 16 residues. The trim removed 4 bases at V and 6 bases at J, leaving 12 bases unmatched. The CDR3 DNA is TGTGCCAGCAGCTCGGGAGACAGGGAGATTCCTCAGCCCCAGCATTTT. Translating it yields CASSSGDREIPQPQHF.

The chain recombines TRBV5-5 with TRBJ1-1; a possible D gene is TRBD1 (5 bases). The length of the CDR3 is 15 residues. Germline values: CDR1 SGHKS, CDR2 YYEKEE (reference sequence). V was clipped by 0 bases and J by 0 bases, with 9 bases between them. The CDR3 reads CASSLGQFMNTEAFF. CDR3 nucleotides: TGTGCCAGCAGCTTGGGACAGTTCATGAACACTGAAGCTTTCTTT. The full variable domain, rest sourced from reference TRBV5-5 and TRBJ1-1, is DAGVTQSPTHLIKTRGQQVTLRCSPISGHKSVSWYQQVLGQGPQFIFQYYEKEERGRGNFPDRFSARQFPNYSSELNVNALLLGDSALYLCASSLGQFMNTEAFFGQGTRLTVV.

V gene TRBV6-6 combines with J gene TRBJ1-1; D is perhaps TRBD1 (5 bases). This CDR3 comprises 15 residues. Germline V gives CDR1 MNHNY, CDR2 SVGAGI (reference sequence). V was pared by 2 bases and J by 2 bases, with 12 bases between. The CDR3 sequence is CASSYNDRSNTEAFF. In nucleotides, the CDR3 is TGTGCCAGCAGTTACAACGACAGAAGTAACACTGAAGCTTTCTTT.

V gene TRBV3-1 (or the pseudogene TRBV3-2) combines with J gene TRBJ1-4, with TRBD1 as a possible D gene (5 bases). Germline V CDR1 and CDR2: LGHDT, YNNKEL (reference sequence). Trimming pared 5 bases from V and 7 bases from J, leaving 17 bases between. The CDR3 contains 15 residues. The CDR3: CASSRGSGEVEKLFF. In DNA form, the CDR3 reads TGTGCCAGCAGCAGGGGATCTGGGGAGGTTGAAAAACTGTTTTTT.

The V gene is TRBV15, the J gene TRBJ2-1, with 8 nucleotides matching TRBD2. The CDR3 consists of 16 residues. With 1 base clipped from V and 4 bases from J, the junction kept 6 bases outside the gene matches. Germline-derived CDR1 and CDR2 are LNHNV and YYDKDF (reference sequence). The CDR3 reads CATSRARGGGYNEQFF. Written as DNA, the CDR3 is TGTGCCACCAGCAGAGCTCGGGGGGGCGGGTACAATGAGCAGTTCTTC.

V gene TRBV30 combines with J gene TRBJ1-2; the match to TRBD1 covers 8 bases. This CDR3 contains 15 residues. CDR1 and CDR2 from the germline V gene are GTSNPN and SVGIG (reference sequence). V shed 2 bases, J shed 6 bases, and the junction held 11 bases outside the gene matches. The CDR3 DNA sequence: TGTGCCTGGAGTAAGCGACAGGGGCCGCGGAATGGCTACACCTTC. It yields the protein CAWSKRQGPRNGYTF.

V is TRBV18 and J is TRBJ1-1; the match to TRBD1 covers 7 bases. The CDR3 spans 17 residues. Trimming took 1 base from V and 0 from J; bases not matched to a gene: 8. CDR1 is KGHSH, CDR2 LQKENI, per germline. The CDR3 coding sequence is TGTGCCAGCTCACCACTCGCGGGACAGAGTATGAACACTGAAGCTTTCTTT. It encodes CASSPLAGQSMNTEAFF.

This clone showed up just a few times. V usage is TRBV10-3 and J usage is TRBJ1-6; D gene unclear. The CDR3 covers 13 residues. Germline CDR1 reads ENHRY; CDR2 reads SYGVKD. V was shortened by 0 bases and J by 7 bases, with 4 bases between the two germline ends. DNA of the CDR3: TGTGCCATCAGTGAGTCTCAGAATTCACCCCTCCACTTT. Its protein product is CAISESQNSPLHF.

V and J are TRBV7-2 and TRBJ1-3; D gene uncertain. V was pared by 4 bases and J by 2 bases, with 15 bases between. The CDR3 sequence is 16 residues long. The V gene's germline CDR1 is SGHTA and CDR2 FQGNSA. The CDR3 nucleotides read TGTGCCAGCAGCTCCCACCCTGCGGGGACTGGAAACACCATATATTTT. Translating it yields CASSSHPAGTGNTIYF. Full variable domain (remainder filled in from reference TRBV7-2 and TRBJ1-3): GAGVSQSPSNKVTEKGKDVELRCDPISGHTALYWYRQSLGQGLEFLIYFQGNSAPDKSGLPSDRFSAERTGGSVSTLTIQRTQQEDSAVYLCASSSHPAGTGNTIYFGEGSWLTVV.

This clone was counted a few times. The chain recombines TRBV27 with TRBJ1-2; D is possibly TRBD1 (6 bases). Germline-derived CDR1 and CDR2 are MNHEY and SMNVEV (reference sequence). This CDR3 comprises 14 residues. The V and J ends lost 5 bases and 8 bases respectively, with 18 bases between them. CDR3 protein: CASSPGGTPRGYTF. CDR3 in DNA: TGTGCCAGCAGTCCCGGTGGGACACCAAGGGGCTACACCTTC.

The genes are TRBV5-1 and TRBJ2-7; D unresolved. This CDR3 has 14 amino acids. Germline CDR1 SGHRS, CDR2 YFSETQ. Trimming cost V 0 bases and J 3 bases, with 10 bases left between them. CDR3 residues: CASSLDSFGYEQYV. The CDR3 coding sequence is TGCGCCAGCAGCTTGGACAGTTTCGGCTACGAGCAGTACGTC.

V gene TRBV5-1 combines with J gene TRBJ1-1; D may be TRBD1 (6 bases). The V gene's germline CDR1 is SGHRS and CDR2 YFSETQ. The V end was cut by 4 bases, the J end by 1 base, with 14 bases between. The CDR3 has 15 amino acids. The CDR3 sequence: CASSGRGRGNTEAFF. DNA for the CDR3: TGCGCCAGCAGCGGTAGGGGCAGGGGGAACACTGAAGCTTTCTTT.

J is TRBJ1-2 and V is TRBV6-5; unclear D gene. Trimming cost V 7 bases and J 0 bases, with 12 bases left between them. Germline V gene data show CDR1 as MNHEY and CDR2 as SVGAGI. The CDR3 has 14 residues. The CDR3 sequence: CASKLTDANYGYTF. The CDR3 DNA follows: TGTGCCAGCAAGTTGACTGACGCTAACTATGGCTACACCTTC.

This clone was detected only a few times. V gene TRBV3-1 (or the pseudogene TRBV3-2) combines with J gene TRBJ1-6; TRBD1 aligns across 7 bases. Germline loops: CDR1 LGHDT, CDR2 YNNKEL (reference sequence). The junction had 13 bases not matched to a gene; V was cut back by 8 bases and J by 9 bases. The CDR3 is 15 residues long. The CDR3 DNA is TGTGCCAGCCGACGGCAGACAGGGAATTTTTCACCCCTCCACTTT. It encodes CASRRQTGNFSPLHF.

V usage is TRBV5-1 and J usage is TRBJ2-7; D remains ambiguous. CDR1 and CDR2 from the germline V gene are SGHRS and YFSETQ. CDR3 length equals 14 residues. The V gene lost 4 bases and the J gene lost 0 bases, with 11 bases spanning the gap. The CDR3 DNA reads TGCGCCAGCAGCCCCTATGGAGCCTCCTACGAGCAGTACTTC. Its translation: CASSPYGASYEQYF.

This clone has a handful of counts. This chain joins TRBV3-1 (or the pseudogene TRBV3-2) and TRBJ1-3; tentatively, D is TRBD1 (6 bases). Germline V CDR1 and CDR2: LGHDT, YNNKEL (reference sequence). CDR3 length: 15 residues. The V gene lost 4 bases and the J gene lost 5 bases, with 15 bases spanning the gap. CDR3 sequence (DNA): TGTGCCAGCAGCCCACCGGTGGGGGCCCGAAACACCATATATTTT. As protein: CASSPPVGARNTIYF.

The chain has TRBV9 and TRBJ2-7, with TRBD1 matching 8 bases. CDR3 length: 13 amino acids. CDR1 and CDR2 (germline): SGDLS, YYNGEE. The V segment lost 0 bases and the J segment 8 bases; nucleotides outside the gene matches: 4. The CDR3 DNA sequence: TGTGCCAGCAGCGTAGGGGCAGGGGGCAAGCAGTACTTC. It codes for CASSVGAGGKQYF. The whole variable domain, remainder taken from reference TRBV9 and TRBJ2-7, is DSGVTQTPKHLITATGQRVTLRCSPRSGDLSVYWYQQSLDQGLQFLIQYYNGEERAKGNILERFSAQQFPDLHSELNLSSLELGDSALYFCASSVGAGGKQYFGPGTRLTVT.